This entry features one T cell receptor beta chain sequence. Those with chemo-refractory metastatic non-small-cell lung cancer were treated with focal radiation combined with CTLA-4 blockade using ipilimumab. This CDR3 contains 17 residues. Per the germline V gene, CDR1 is MGHRA and CDR2 is YSYEKL. Trimming took 0 bases from V and 5 from J; bases not matched to a gene: 7. These data originate in a study of radiotherapy plus CTLA-4 blockade in lung cancer. At the level of the study: Objective response was observed in about 19% of patients, and disease control in 30% to 40%.

Profiling relied on immunoSEQ multiplex PCR, and the TCRdb table lists in-frame clones only, not all of them. The sample contains approximately 41,000 clones, around 75% of which appear only once. The TCR originated in a human donor with non-small cell lung cancer who had stable disease on radiotherapy plus ipilimumab. This chain links TRBV4-1 with TRBJ2-3; the match to TRBD2 covers 11 bases. The sequenced sample was peripheral blood, obtained from a patient treated with radiotherapy plus ipilimumab. The CDR3: CASSQDLAGGGGDTQYF. CDR3 DNA sequence: TGCGCCAGCAGCCAAGACCTAGCGGGGGGCGGGGGAGATACGCAGTATTTT.